This T cell receptor (beta chain) was obtained from a study of Graves' ophthalmopathy and Graves' hyperthyroidism. Findings of the study overall: Blood contained most expanded thyroid clonotypes exceeding 0.001 frequency.

The study amplified TCR beta CDR3 regions using RNA transcripts. First-round RT-PCR relied on HTBI primers, and a second-round multiplex PCR came next. MiXCR, applied by TCRdb to the multiplex PCR reads, yields one record per CDR3 protein. The profile shows 200,000 to 250,000 distinct CDR3 sequences, around 45% of them singletons. CDR3 length: 13 residues. CDR1 DFQATT and CDR2 SNEGSKA come from the germline V gene (reference sequence). Trimming pared 6 bases from V and 3 bases from J, leaving 14 bases between. Note on this clonotype: The antigen remains unidentified.

Ophthalmopathy donors were characterized by moderate-to-severe activity, CAS of at least 3, NOSPECS of at least 4, and duration under 3 months. The evidence that diagnosis relied on was clinical symptoms, serum thyroxine, TRAb, thyroid ultrasound and orbital computed tomography. This sequence was found in an adult man with Graves' ophthalmopathy. The chain joins TRBV20-1 to TRBJ1-1, with no clear D. Sequences were obtained from peripheral blood. CDR3 in DNA: TGCAGTGCCCCAGCCCGATCAGACACTGAAGCTTTCTTT. Its protein product is CSAPARSDTEAFF.